Listed here are 8 T cell receptor beta chains from one sample, sequenced in a study of cytomegalovirus exposure and HLA in healthy donors. PCR amplification relied on 60 Vbeta primers (plus 13 Jbeta primers). Only in-frame clones appear in the TCRdb table, and some are missing; sequencing was by immunoSEQ multiplex PCR. The sample has more than 100,000 clones; 73% are singletons. The sample consisted of PBMCs. The receptors were gathered from a woman between 40 and 55 years old in good health and CMV-seronegative.

Here the CDR3 DNA reads TGCGCCAGCAGCGCCCATTCCCCGGGGTACAATGAGCAGTTCTTC. Protein: CASSAHSPGYNEQFF. V usage is TRBV5-1 and J usage is TRBJ2-1; maybe TRBD2 (5 bases). Germline V gives CDR1 SGHRS, CDR2 YFSETQ. CDR3 length equals 15 residues. The ends were cut back, 4 bases at V and 4 bases at J, with 15 bases in the middle.

The genes are TRBV29-1 and TRBJ2-1; 8 bases line up with TRBD2. Unmatched junction bases numbered 8, after V lost 7 bases and J lost 0 bases. Germline lookup yields CDR1 SQVTM and CDR2 ANQGSEA. The CDR3 covers 15 residues. The CDR3 DNA is TGCAGCGCTAGTACTAGCGGACACTCCTACAATGAGCAGTTCTTC. Translation: CSASTSGHSYNEQFF.

V is TRBV7-9 and J is TRBJ2-2; D remains ambiguous. From germline, CDR1 is SEHNR and CDR2 FQNEAQ (reference sequence). Trimming took off 5 bases at V and 1 base at J, with 11 bases between the two ends. The CDR3 loop spans 15 amino acids. The CDR3 loop reads CASSPFRRNTGELFF. CDR3 sequence (DNA): TGTGCCAGCAGCCCTTTTCGCAGGAACACCGGGGAGCTGTTTTTT. Full variable domain (remainder filled in from reference TRBV7-9 and TRBJ2-2): DTGVSQNPRHKITKRGQNVTFRCDPISEHNRLYWYRQTLGQGPEFLTYFQNEAQLEKSRLLSDRFSAERPKGSFSTLEIQRTEQGDSAMYLCASSPFRRNTGELFFGEGSRLTVL.

The J gene is TRBJ2-7, the V gene TRBV7-9, with 7 bases fitting TRBD1. This CDR3 spans 16 amino acids. V lost 5 bases to trimming and J lost 0 bases; unmatched junction nucleotides: 10. Germline lookup yields CDR1 SEHNR and CDR2 FQNEAQ (reference sequence). The DNA of the CDR3 is TGTGCCAGCAGCGGAAAGGACAGGTCCCTCTCCTACGAGCAGTACTTC. As protein: CASSGKDRSLSYEQYF.

Here the CDR3 reads CASSVEGQGFHNEQFF. The CDR3 DNA sequence: TGTGCCAGCAGCGTAGAAGGACAGGGTTTCCACAATGAGCAGTTCTTC. This sequence joins TRBV9 and TRBJ2-1, with 8 bases fitting TRBD1. The germline V gene encodes CDR1 SGDLS and CDR2 YYNGEE. CDR3 size: 16 residues. The J segment lost 5 bases and the V segment lost 0 bases, leaving 7 bases of the junction unmatched. The variable domain in full, completed from reference TRBV9 and TRBJ2-1, reads DSGVTQTPKHLITATGQRVTLRCSPRSGDLSVYWYQQSLDQGLQFLIQYYNGEERAKGNILERFSAQQFPDLHSELNLSSLELGDSALYFCASSVEGQGFHNEQFFGPGTRLTVL.

The J gene is TRBJ2-5, the V gene TRBV29-1; 9 nucleotides align to TRBD1. CDR1 is SQVTM, CDR2 ANQGSEA, per germline. CDR3 length: 13 amino acids. J lost 1 base, V lost 6 bases, and 3 bases had no gene match. This chain's CDR3 is CSVGQGPQETQYF. CDR3 DNA sequence: TGCAGCGTGGGACAGGGACCCCAAGAGACCCAGTACTTC.

The rearrangement uses TRBV7-2 and TRBJ2-5; D may be TRBD1 (6 bases). Trimming removed 1 base at V and 5 bases at J, with 11 bases between. From germline, CDR1 is SGHTA and CDR2 FQGNSA. The CDR3 length is 14 residues. The CDR3 bases are TGTGCCAGCAGCTTAGGAGGGCAGGGGGAGACCCAGTACTTC. Amino acid sequence: CASSLGGQGETQYF.

The chain uses TRBV7-3 and TRBJ2-5, with TRBD2 identical over 12 bases. This CDR3 is built from 15 residues. Trimming took 2 bases from V and 4 from J; bases not matched to a gene: 2. CDR1 SGHTA and CDR2 FQGTGA come from the germline V gene. CDR3 loop: CASSLPSGGGETQYF. The CDR3 DNA is TGTGCCAGCAGCTTACCTAGCGGGGGGGGAGAGACCCAGTACTTC.